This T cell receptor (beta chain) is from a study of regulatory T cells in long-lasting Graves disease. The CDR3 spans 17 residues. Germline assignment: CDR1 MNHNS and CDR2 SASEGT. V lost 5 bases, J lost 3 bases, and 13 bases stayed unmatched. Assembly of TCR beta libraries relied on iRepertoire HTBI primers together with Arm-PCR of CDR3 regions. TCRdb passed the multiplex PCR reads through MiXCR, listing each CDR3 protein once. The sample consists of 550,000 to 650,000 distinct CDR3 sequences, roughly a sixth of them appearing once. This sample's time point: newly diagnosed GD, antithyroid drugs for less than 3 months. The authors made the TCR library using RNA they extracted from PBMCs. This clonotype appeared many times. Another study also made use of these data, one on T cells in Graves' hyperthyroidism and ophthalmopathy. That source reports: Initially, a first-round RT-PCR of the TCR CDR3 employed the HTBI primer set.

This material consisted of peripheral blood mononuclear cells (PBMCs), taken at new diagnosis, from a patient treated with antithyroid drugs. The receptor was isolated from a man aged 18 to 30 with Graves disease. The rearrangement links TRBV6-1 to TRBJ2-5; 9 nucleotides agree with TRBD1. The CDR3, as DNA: TGTGCCAGCAGTCACGATATGCCGGGGACAGGGAAAGAGACCCAGTACTTC. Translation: CASSHDMPGTGKETQYF.